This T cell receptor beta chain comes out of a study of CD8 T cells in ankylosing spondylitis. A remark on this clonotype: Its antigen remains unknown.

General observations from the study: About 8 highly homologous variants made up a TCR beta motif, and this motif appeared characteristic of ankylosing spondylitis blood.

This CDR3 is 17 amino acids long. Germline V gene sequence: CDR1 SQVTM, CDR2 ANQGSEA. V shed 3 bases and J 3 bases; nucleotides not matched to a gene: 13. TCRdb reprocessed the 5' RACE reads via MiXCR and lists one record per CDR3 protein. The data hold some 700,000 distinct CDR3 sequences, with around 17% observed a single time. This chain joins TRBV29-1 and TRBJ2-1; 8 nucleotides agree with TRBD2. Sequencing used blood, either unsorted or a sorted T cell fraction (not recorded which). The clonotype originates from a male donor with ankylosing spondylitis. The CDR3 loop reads CSVERGLAHLDYNEQFF. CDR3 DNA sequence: TGCAGCGTTGAGAGAGGACTAGCACACTTAGACTACAATGAGCAGTTCTTC.